This TCR beta chain comes out of a study of control samples from healthy donors and cancer patients. Clones were read by immunoSEQ multiplex PCR, and TCRdb kept only the in-frame ones, dropping some. Among approximately 120,000 clones, around 87% were seen once, and the ten largest hold about 8.7%. V was cut by 0 bases and J by 5 bases, with 13 bases left in between. This CDR3 is built from 15 residues. Germline V lookup: CDR1 SGHNT, CDR2 YENEEA. The sequence derives from a man in his forties in good health. Sequenced input: blood. The V call is TRBV11-3, the J call TRBJ2-5, with D hard to call. The CDR3, as DNA: TGTGCCAGCAGCTTAGATCCTACGATATGGGAGACCCAGTACTTC. It translates to CASSLDPTIWETQYF.